This T cell receptor (beta chain) was sequenced for a study of CD8 T cells in ankylosing spondylitis. Study results and limitations: Clones linked to disease, bearing a CD8+ phenotype, were relatively rare in peripheral blood. Reportedly, matched ankylosing spondylitis synovial fluid was significantly enriched for disease-linked clones. Earlier literature documents some of the motif variants in reactive arthritis synovial fluid and blood. Ankylosing spondylitis blood appeared to carry a characteristic TCR beta motif of 7 or 8 highly homologous variants.

Germline-derived CDR1 and CDR2 are LNHNV and YYDKDF (reference sequence). This CDR3 comprises 13 residues. V was pared by 3 bases and J by 6 bases, with 6 bases between. With molecular barcodes, quantitative 5'-RACE was used to make the TCR beta libraries. TCRdb reprocessed the 5' RACE reads via MiXCR and lists one record per CDR3 protein. Altogether roughly 700,000 distinct CDR3 sequences are present, around 20% being singletons, with the ten largest covering roughly a fifth. A few counts support this clonotype. Its specificity is unknown. Sequenced input: blood, either unsorted or a sorted T cell fraction (not recorded which). This clonotype was sampled from a male donor with ankylosing spondylitis. The chain uses TRBV15 and TRBJ1-6; unclear D gene. The CDR3 protein is CATSSGVNSPLHF. CDR3 coding DNA: TGTGCCACCAGCAGTGGGGTTAATTCACCCCTCCACTTT. The full variable domain, in which reference TRBV15 and TRBJ1-6 provide the parts outside the CDR3, is DAMVIQNPRYQVTQFGKPVTLSCSQTLNHNVMYWYQQKSSQAPKLLFHYYDKDFNNEADTPDNFQSRRPNTSFCFLDIRSPGLGDTAMYLCATSSGVNSPLHFGNGTRLTVT.